This TCR beta chain originates from a study of identical twins. Each CDR3 protein is one row after TCRdb ran MiXCR on the 5' RACE reads. This sample yields over 600,000 distinct CDR3 sequences, of which around 20% are seen a single time; about 4.5% belongs to the top ten. V lost 0 bases, J lost 8 bases, and 11 bases lay in between. The CDR3 covers 14 residues. CDR1 is SGHVS and CDR2 is FQNEAQ in the germline V gene. The same sample was also used in a study of T cells expressing NK-cell markers. As that study records: The authors sequenced eight donors, of whom seven were HCMV-seropositive and one was seronegative. Dominant NKG2C+ clonotype frequencies of about 1.0-8% of CD8+ T cells were measured in several donors. Whether expanded NKG2C+ T cell clones were HCMV-specific remained unclear.

This clonotype originated in a woman aged 18-29 years in good health. The V and J genes are TRBV7-8 and TRBJ2-1, with D possibly being TRBD2 (7 bases). Sequenced material: PBMCs. The CDR3 protein is CASSLARGGDEQFF. The CDR3 DNA sequence: TGTGCCAGCAGCTTAGCGAGGGGGGGTGATGAGCAGTTCTTC. The full variable domain, its missing parts supplied by reference TRBV7-8 and TRBJ2-1, is GAGVSQSPRYKVAKRGQDVALRCDPISGHVSLFWYQQALGQGPEFLTYFQNEAQLDKSGLPSDRFFAERPEGSVSTLKIQRTQQEDSAVYLCASSLARGGDEQFFGPGTRLTVL.